This TCR delta chain originates from a study of gamma-delta chains in newborns, infants, children. Study-level background: Polyclonal expansion of innate γδ T cells after birth follows microbial exposure.

Germline-derived CDR1 and CDR2 are GEAIGNYY and EKD. Unmatched junction bases numbered 16, after V lost 3 bases and J lost 0 bases. This CDR3 contains 23 residues. TCRdb re-identified clones in the reads via CATT. The repertoire holds roughly 14,000 delta-chain clones, with roughly 7.3% as singletons. The source of this sequence is a child who was a newborn, infant or young child, either healthy, febrile or measles-vaccinated (not recorded which). This chain connects TRDV2 to TRDJ3; 13 bases are a match to TRDD3. The sequenced sample consisted of blood. The DNA of the CDR3 is TGTGCCTGTGACCGGCGTACTCCTTACTGGGGGATACGCGGCTCCTGGGACACCCGACAGATGTTTTTC. It specifies CACDRRTPYWGIRGSWDTRQMFF.